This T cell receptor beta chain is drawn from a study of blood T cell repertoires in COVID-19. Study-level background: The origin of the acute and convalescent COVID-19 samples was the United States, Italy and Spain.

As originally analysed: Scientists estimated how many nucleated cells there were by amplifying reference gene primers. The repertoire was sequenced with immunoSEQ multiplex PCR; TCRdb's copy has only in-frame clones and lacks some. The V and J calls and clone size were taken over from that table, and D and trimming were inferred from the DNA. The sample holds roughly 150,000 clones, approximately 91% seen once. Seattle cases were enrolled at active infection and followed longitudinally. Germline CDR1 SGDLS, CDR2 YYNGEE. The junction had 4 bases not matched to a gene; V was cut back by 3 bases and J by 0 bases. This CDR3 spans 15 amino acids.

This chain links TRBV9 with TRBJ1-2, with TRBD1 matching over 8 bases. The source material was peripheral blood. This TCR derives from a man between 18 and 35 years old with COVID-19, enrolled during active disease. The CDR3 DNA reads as TGTGCCAGCAGCGCCAACAGGGGGTCTAACTATGGCTACACCTTC. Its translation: CASSANRGSNYGYTF.